Following are 11 T cell receptor beta chains from one sample sequenced in a study of T-cell reconstitution after alpha-beta-depleted transplantation in children (dated by TCRdb to 2015 to 2016). Receptor amplification or capture employed PCR. Sequenced on an Illumina HiSeq 2500. To normalize quantification of the TCRbeta repertoire, the TCR libraries were built with molecular barcoding that relied on unique molecular identifiers. TCRdb redid the processing of the public reads, applying fastp at Q25 and MiXCR, and retained in-frame beta chains. Rows matching on CDR3 protein sequence are summarized as one entry with the most common DNA and genes. This sample gives fewer than 200,000 distinct CDR3 sequences in total; 6% to 7% of them show up just once. The top ten clones comprise around 3.1% of the sample. The material was PBMCs from the stem cell graft donor, obtained from the stem cell graft. The receptors come from a human donor who donated a stem cell graft to a child with Wiskott-Aldrich syndrome.

This clonotype was seen a few times. The V and J genes are TRBV12-3 or TRBV12-4 and TRBJ2-1, with 13 bases identical to TRBD2. V gave up 5 bases and J gave up 8 bases; unmatched junction bases: 6. This CDR3 contains 15 residues. The CDR3 DNA follows: TGTGCCAGCAGTCTTACTAGCGGGAGGGGGCATGAGCAGTTCTTC. Translating it yields CASSLTSGRGHEQFF.

This clonotype has ten or more counts. The chain couples TRBV20-1 to TRBJ1-3; no firm D call. CDR1 DFQATT and CDR2 SNEGSKA come from the germline V gene (reference sequence). Trimming shortened V by 8 bases and J by 4 bases, and 9 bases separated the two germline ends. The CDR3 has 11 residues. This chain's CDR3 is CSPQRGNTIYF. The CDR3 nucleotides read TGCAGTCCCCAGCGAGGAAACACCATATATTTT.

This clonotype was seen many times. V usage is TRBV25-1 and J usage is TRBJ2-7; D is ambiguous. V lost 1 base and J 1 base, leaving 8 bases between the germline ends. The CDR3 spans 14 residues. Germline CDR1 reads MGHDK; CDR2 reads SYGVNS. The CDR3 sequence: CASSESDASYEQYF. The CDR3 region has the DNA TGTGCCAGCAGTGAATCAGACGCATCCTACGAGCAGTACTTC.

The table lists this clonotype with many counts. V is TRBV4-3 and J is TRBJ2-2; 9 bases map to TRBD2. Germline V CDR1 and CDR2: LGHNA, YSLEER. This CDR3 has 17 residues. V dropped 1 base and J dropped 1; count of bases not matched to a gene: 4. This CDR3 reads CASSQVLAGLNTGELFF. CDR3 DNA sequence: TGCGCCAGCAGCCAAGTGCTAGCGGGATTGAACACCGGGGAGCTGTTTTTT.

There are many counts of this clonotype. This chain links TRBV29-1 with TRBJ2-7, with D perhaps TRBD1 or TRBD2 (6 bases each). The CDR3 spans 14 residues. Germline CDR1 reads SQVTM; CDR2 reads ANQGSEA. Trimming removed 1 base at V and 5 bases at J, with 15 bases between. In nucleotides, the CDR3 is TGCAGCGTTGAAGCGAGGGGGGCTGGCGACGAGCAGTACTTC. As protein: CSVEARGAGDEQYF.

At least ten counts were recorded for this clonotype. The V call is TRBV29-1, the J call TRBJ1-1, with TRBD1 matching over 9 bases. This CDR3 has 14 residues. Germline loops: CDR1 SQVTM, CDR2 ANQGSEA. The trim removed 5 bases at V and 0 bases at J, leaving 4 bases unmatched. For the CDR3, the DNA is TGCAGCGTTCAACAGGGGGCCCTGAACACTGAAGCTTTCTTT. This codes for CSVQQGALNTEAFF.

Many counts were recorded for this clonotype. The chain carries TRBV27 and TRBJ2-2; TRBD1 matches 8 bases. This CDR3 region has 13 residues. Losses at the gene ends were 3 bases for V and 8 bases for J; bases not matched to a gene: 2. Germline lookup yields CDR1 MNHEY and CDR2 SMNVEV (reference sequence). The CDR3 nucleotides read TGTGCCAGCAGTTTGACAGGGGTGGGGGAGCTGTTTTTT. Protein sequence: CASSLTGVGELFF.

Many counts were recorded for this clonotype. Here the CDR3 DNA reads TGTGCCACCGGCCAGGGGGGAACAACCGGGGAGCTGTTTTTT. This encodes CATGQGGTTGELFF. This chain connects TRBV24-1 to TRBJ2-2, with D tentatively TRBD1 (7 bases). Germline-derived CDR1 and CDR2 are KGHDR and SFDVKD. Trimming took off 9 bases at V and 5 bases at J, with 15 bases between the two ends. The CDR3 consists of 14 residues.

The chain recombines TRBV5-4 with TRBJ1-1; D not certain. This CDR3 is 14 amino acids long. Germline V gives CDR1 SGHNT, CDR2 YYREEE (reference sequence). V was clipped by 1 base and J by 5 bases, with 12 bases between them. The CDR3 sequence is CASSLTNPGTEAFF. The CDR3 DNA sequence: TGTGCCAGCAGCTTGACGAACCCGGGGACTGAAGCTTTCTTT.

Note on this clonotype: A much larger clone is a single base away; this may be a read error. The rearrangement links TRBV20-1 to TRBJ1-1; D gene uncertain. Germline V CDR1 and CDR2: DFQATT, SNEGSKA (reference sequence). There are 13 residues in the CDR3. The V gene lost 3 bases and the J gene lost 8 bases, with 16 bases spanning the gap. The CDR3 sequence: CSASSSLPPEAFF. The CDR3, as DNA: TGCAGTGCTAGTTCAAGTCTCCCCCCAGAAGCTTTCTTT.

This chain joins TRBV9 and TRBJ2-7; D possibly matches TRBD1 or TRBD2 (5 bases each). Germline CDR1 is SGDLS and CDR2 is YYNGEE. This CDR3 has 13 residues. V lost 4 bases and J 6 bases, leaving 14 bases between the germline ends. CDR3 sequence reads: CASSIGTLGEQYF. Here the CDR3 DNA reads TGTGCCAGCAGCATTGGGACCTTAGGCGAGCAGTACTTC.